Described below is a single T cell receptor (beta chain) sequence and its context. Its antigen is currently unknown. The data are from a study of T-cell reconstitution after alpha-beta-depleted transplantation in children. Findings and limits, study-wide: T-cell counts and diversity at one year post-transplant came mainly from newly produced T cells. Some patients owed their high day-60 TCRbeta diversity to surviving recipient T cells and thymic progenitors. Several hundred expanded graft clones reportedly gave rise to the alpha-beta T cells present about two months after transplant.

The authors prepared the TCRbeta library with unique molecular identifiers. TCRdb recomputed calls from the PCR reads with MiXCR, one row per CDR3 protein. This table has approximately 130,000 distinct CDR3 sequences, about 9.6% appearing once. Per the germline V gene, CDR1 is LGHNA and CDR2 is YSLEER. Trimming removed 2 bases at V and 0 bases at J, with 19 bases between. The CDR3 is 19 residues long. This receptor was identified in a girl less than two years old who had a stem cell transplant for combined immunodeficiency, so the T cells may come from the graft donor. Source: PBMCs, mostly from graft donor cells, taken 180 days after TCRalphabeta/CD19-depleted stem cell transplant. This rearrangement joins TRBV4-3 to TRBJ2-2; no definite D call. CDR3 sequence reads: CASSQFELLGIPNTGELFF. The CDR3 DNA reads as TGCGCCAGCAGCCAATTTGAACTACTCGGTATTCCGAACACCGGGGAGCTGTTTTTT.